The 25 T cell receptor beta chains below were found in one sample sequenced in a study of T-cell reconstitution after alpha-beta-depleted transplantation in children. The library targeted TCRbeta and was prepared with unique molecular identifiers. MiXCR, run by TCRdb on the PCR reads, gives a single entry per CDR3 protein. Of 800,000 to 1,000,000 distinct CDR3 sequences listed, about 29% are singletons. Sequencing used PBMCs, mostly from graft donor cells, obtained 360 days after TCRalphabeta/CD19-depleted stem cell transplant. Every receptor here comes from a boy younger than two who had a stem cell transplant for SCID, so the T cells may come from the graft donor.

This clonotype was found a few times. This chain uses TRBV28 with TRBJ1-2, with D perhaps TRBD1 (5 bases). The CDR3 contains 12 residues. Germline V gives CDR1 MDHEN, CDR2 SYDVKM. V was shortened by 10 bases and J by 4 bases, with 13 bases between the two germline ends. CDR3 coding DNA: TGTGCCACTTCCGTAAGGGGCTATGGCTACACCTTC. Protein sequence: CATSVRGYGYTF.

The chain recombines TRBV5-5 with TRBJ1-5; a possible D gene is TRBD1 (6 bases). The germline gives CDR1 SGHKS, CDR2 YYEKEE (reference sequence). The CDR3 consists of 15 residues. V lost 0 bases and J lost 7, with 14 bases in between. The CDR3 reads CASSLEGGARQPQHF. DNA of the CDR3: TGTGCCAGCAGCTTGGAGGGGGGGGCGCGGCAGCCCCAGCATTTT.

The chain has TRBV11-2 and TRBJ2-1, with 10 bases that match TRBD1. Germline trimming cut 5 bases from V and 4 bases from J; bases unmatched to any gene: 17. This CDR3 has 19 amino acids. CDR1 is SGHAT, CDR2 FQNNGV, per germline. CDR3 amino acids: CASSADRGPYFASYNEQFF. CDR3 DNA sequence: TGTGCCAGCAGCGCAGACAGGGGGCCCTATTTCGCTTCTTACAATGAGCAGTTCTTC.

This clonotype was seen just once. The gene calls are TRBV28 and TRBJ1-5, with TRBD1 identical over 7 bases. The CDR3 sequence is 15 residues long. The germline V gene encodes CDR1 MDHEN and CDR2 SYDVKM. The ends lost 4 bases at V and 5 bases at J; junction bases unmatched: 8. The CDR3 DNA reads as TGTGCCAGCAGTTGGCCGAGACAGGGTTATCAGCCCCAGCATTTT. Translation: CASSWPRQGYQPQHF.

The chain couples TRBV29-1 to TRBJ2-1; no clear D. Germline values: CDR1 SQVTM, CDR2 ANQGSEA. The CDR3 runs to 13 residues. V was pared by 4 bases and J by 9 bases, with 16 bases between. The chain's CDR3 is CSVVWQSRSEQFF. The CDR3 DNA follows: TGCAGCGTTGTTTGGCAGTCCCGAAGTGAGCAGTTCTTC.

The rearrangement joins TRBV18 to TRBJ2-1; D not certain. Trimming cost V 0 bases and J 8 bases, with 11 bases left between them. The CDR3 length is 14 residues. CDR1 KGHSH and CDR2 LQKENI come from the germline V gene. The CDR3 here is CASSPPVVAYEQFF. The CDR3 DNA follows: TGTGCCAGCTCACCACCAGTAGTGGCTTATGAGCAGTTCTTC.

The chain recombines TRBV20-1 with TRBJ1-3; no firm D call. Trimming took 3 bases from V and 1 from J, leaving 7 bases between them. Germline CDR1 and CDR2: DFQATT and SNEGSKA (reference sequence). CDR3 size: 13 residues. The CDR3 sequence is CSASRSSGNTIYF. The DNA of the CDR3 is TGCAGTGCTAGTCGGAGTTCTGGAAACACCATATATTTT.

This clonotype was seen a few times. V and J are TRBV6-1 and TRBJ1-5; D not certain. The CDR3 is 14 residues long. The germline V gene encodes CDR1 MNHNS and CDR2 SASEGT. V lost 6 bases and J lost 3, with 12 bases in between. The CDR3, as DNA: TGTGCCAGCAGCCCGGCTGGAACCAATCAGCCCCAGCATTTT. Translated: CASSPAGTNQPQHF.

The chain is built from TRBV29-1 and TRBJ2-3, with no clear D. Between the trimmed V and J ends, which lost 4 bases and 5 bases, there was a span of 7 bases. Germline loops: CDR1 SQVTM, CDR2 ANQGSEA. The CDR3 is 11 residues long. CDR3 DNA: TGCAGCGTTGCTTTCGGAGATACGCAGTATTTT. This sequence encodes CSVAFGDTQYF.

The table lists this clonotype with many counts. The chain carries TRBV7-6 and TRBJ2-3, with a tentative D call TRBD2 (5 bases). V lost 5 bases and J lost 8, with 11 bases in between. The germline V gene encodes CDR1 SGHVS and CDR2 FNYEAQ. This CDR3 contains 12 residues. CDR3 sequence reads: CASSQDSTTQYF. Here the CDR3 DNA reads TGTGCCAGCAGCCAGGACTCGACTACGCAGTATTTT.

On this clonotype: This may arise from a read error, as a much more abundant clone is one base away. The conserved final phenylalanine or tryptophan is absent from the CDR3, which likely points to a read error. The chain couples TRBV6-2 or TRBV6-3 to TRBJ2-7; D uncertain. The CDR3 spans 13 residues. The V gene's germline CDR1 is MNHEY and CDR2 SVGEGT. V lost 0 bases and J 3 bases, leaving 6 bases between the germline ends. The CDR3, as DNA: TGTGCCAGCAGTTACTCCAACTACTACGAGCAGTACTCC. Translation: CASSYSNYYEQYS.

About this clonotype: Germline is not matched at one junction end, which may reflect a read error. The chain joins TRBV24-1 to TRBJ2-1; TRBD2 matches at 9 bases. Per germline, CDR1 KGHDR and CDR2 SFDVKD. This CDR3 has 16 residues. The CDR3 here is CATTLPRGGSFNEQFF. The CDR3 coding sequence is TGTGCCACCACCCTCCCGCGGGGGGGCTCCTTCAATGAGCAGTTCTTC.

The gene calls are TRBV5-1 and TRBJ2-1, with 12 bases aligning to TRBD2. Germline CDR1 SGHRS, CDR2 YFSETQ. The CDR3 extends over 16 amino acids. V shed 4 bases, J shed 7 bases, and the junction held 9 bases outside the gene matches. CDR3 protein: CASSPPSGGAVNEQFF. The CDR3 DNA sequence: TGCGCCAGCAGCCCGCCTAGCGGGGGGGCGGTAAATGAGCAGTTCTTC.

The chain links TRBV2 to TRBJ2-1; TRBD2 matches at 11 bases. The germline CDR1 and CDR2 sequences are SNHLY and FYNNEI. V dropped 6 bases and J dropped 12; count of bases not matched to a gene: 7. The CDR3 sequence is 13 residues long. In nucleotides, the CDR3 is TGTGCCAGCAGGGGGGGACTAGCGGAATCGCAGTTCTTC. This gives the protein CASRGGLAESQFF.

The chain employs TRBV5-1 and TRBJ2-3; maybe TRBD1 (5 bases). Germline V gene sequence: CDR1 SGHRS, CDR2 YFSETQ. With 1 base removed from V and 1 base from J, the gap between germline ends came to 10 bases. The CDR3 has 15 residues. CDR3 amino acids: CASSLSTGRTDTQYF. For the CDR3, the DNA is TGCGCCAGCAGCTTGTCCACAGGTCGCACAGATACGCAGTATTTT. The whole variable domain, remainder taken from reference TRBV5-1 and TRBJ2-3, is KAGVTQTPRYLIKTRGQQVTLSCSPISGHRSVSWYQQTPGQGLQFLFEYFSETQRNKGNFPGRFSGRQFSNSRSEMNVSTLELGDSALYLCASSLSTGRTDTQYFGPGTRLTVL.

V gene TRBV28 combines with J gene TRBJ2-3; D perhaps matches TRBD2 (6 bases). V lost 2 bases and J lost 4, with 10 bases in between. The CDR3 runs 14 residues. Germline V gene lookup returns CDR1 MDHEN and CDR2 SYDVKM. This CDR3 is CASSLPRLADTQYF. The CDR3 bases are TGTGCCAGCAGTTTACCCAGACTAGCAGATACGCAGTATTTT. Full variable domain (remainder filled in from reference TRBV28 and TRBJ2-3): DVKVTQSSRYLVKRTGEKVFLECVQDMDHENMFWYRQDPGLGLRLIYFSYDVKMKEKGDIPEGYSVSREKKERFSLILESASTNQTSMYLCASSLPRLADTQYFGPGTRLTVL.

Only a few counts were recorded for this clonotype. The chain uses TRBV6-5 and TRBJ1-3; D ambiguous. The CDR3 extends over 14 amino acids. Germline CDR1 reads MNHEY; CDR2 reads SVGAGI. The V gene lost 2 bases and the J gene lost 5 bases, with 10 bases spanning the gap. CDR3 in DNA: TGTGCCAGCAGTTACGCGCAGGCTCGAAACACCATATATTTT. It specifies CASSYAQARNTIYF.

In its sample, this clonotype was seen a few times. The rearrangement links TRBV28 to TRBJ1-6; no definite D call. V lost 3 bases, J lost 3 bases, and 6 bases lay in between. Germline lookup yields CDR1 MDHEN and CDR2 SYDVKM. This CDR3 is built from 14 residues. CDR3 nucleotide sequence: TGTGCCAGCAGTTTCCCAGACTATAATTCACCCCTCCACTTT. This codes for CASSFPDYNSPLHF.

V is TRBV5-1 and J is TRBJ1-4; D is possibly TRBD1 (6 bases). In germline, CDR1 is SGHRS, CDR2 YFSETQ. The germline V and J ends were trimmed by 1 base and 5 bases, with 12 bases remaining between them. The CDR3 extends over 15 amino acids. CDR3 sequence reads: CASSLRDRRNEKLFF. The CDR3, as DNA: TGCGCCAGCAGCTTGCGCGACAGGAGGAATGAAAAACTGTTTTTT.

The chain employs TRBV3-1 and TRBJ2-3, with TRBD1 as a possible D gene (5 bases). There are 15 residues in the CDR3. V lost 0 bases and J lost 4, with 11 bases in between. Looked up from germline, CDR1 is LGHDT and CDR2 is YNNKEL (reference sequence). The CDR3 sequence: CASSQDKKGADTQYF. CDR3 DNA: TGTGCCAGCAGCCAAGACAAGAAAGGGGCAGATACGCAGTATTTT.

The chain uses TRBV2 and TRBJ2-7; 8 bases fit TRBD1. The CDR3 consists of 14 residues. CDR1 and CDR2 (germline): SNHLY, FYNNEI. V gave up 4 bases and J gave up 1 base; unmatched junction bases: 3. CDR3 amino acids: CASSAGGLSYEQYF. CDR3 sequence (DNA): TGTGCCAGCAGTGCAGGGGGCCTTTCCTACGAGCAGTACTTC.

This clonotype came up a few times. The rearrangement links TRBV4-1 to TRBJ1-5; D is possibly TRBD1 (6 bases). The germline CDR1 and CDR2 sequences are MGHRA and YSYEKL. The CDR3 spans 17 residues. Deletions cut 0 bases from V and 0 bases from J, with 12 bases between. The DNA for the CDR3 is TGCGCCAGCAGCCAAGAAGGGGGGCGGCGTAGCAATCAGCCCCAGCATTTT. Protein product: CASSQEGGRRSNQPQHF.

The V call is TRBV5-1, the J call TRBJ2-7, with D unclear. The CDR3 is made up of 14 amino acids. V was pared by 2 bases and J by 6 bases, with 15 bases between. Germline V gene sequence: CDR1 SGHRS, CDR2 YFSETQ. This chain's CDR3 is CASSFFWQDGEQYF. Here the CDR3 DNA reads TGCGCCAGCAGCTTCTTTTGGCAGGATGGCGAGCAGTACTTC.

The CDR3 loop is CASSQGLAPGEQYF. The CDR3 DNA follows: TGTGCCAGCAGCCAAGGACTAGCCCCGGGCGAGCAGTACTTC. This chain joins TRBV6-2 or TRBV6-3 and TRBJ2-7; the match to TRBD2 covers 8 bases. The CDR3 has 14 amino acids. The trim removed 6 bases at V and 6 bases at J, leaving 10 bases unmatched. The germline gives CDR1 MNHEY, CDR2 SVGEGT.

The chain is built from TRBV7-8 and TRBJ2-7, with 13 bases matching TRBD2. Germline CDR1 is SGHVS and CDR2 is FQNEAQ. The trim removed 1 base at V and 2 bases at J, leaving 8 bases unmatched. CDR3 size: 18 residues. The CDR3 bases are TGTGCCAGCAGCTTAGGAGGACTAGCGGGGGTATCCGCCTACGAGCAGTACTTC. It translates to CASSLGGLAGVSAYEQYF. The entire variable domain, with the rest obtained from reference TRBV7-8 and TRBJ2-7, is as follows: GAGVSQSPRYKVAKRGQDVALRCDPISGHVSLFWYQQALGQGPEFLTYFQNEAQLDKSGLPSDRFFAERPEGSVSTLKIQRTQQEDSAVYLCASSLGGLAGVSAYEQYFGPGTRLTVT.